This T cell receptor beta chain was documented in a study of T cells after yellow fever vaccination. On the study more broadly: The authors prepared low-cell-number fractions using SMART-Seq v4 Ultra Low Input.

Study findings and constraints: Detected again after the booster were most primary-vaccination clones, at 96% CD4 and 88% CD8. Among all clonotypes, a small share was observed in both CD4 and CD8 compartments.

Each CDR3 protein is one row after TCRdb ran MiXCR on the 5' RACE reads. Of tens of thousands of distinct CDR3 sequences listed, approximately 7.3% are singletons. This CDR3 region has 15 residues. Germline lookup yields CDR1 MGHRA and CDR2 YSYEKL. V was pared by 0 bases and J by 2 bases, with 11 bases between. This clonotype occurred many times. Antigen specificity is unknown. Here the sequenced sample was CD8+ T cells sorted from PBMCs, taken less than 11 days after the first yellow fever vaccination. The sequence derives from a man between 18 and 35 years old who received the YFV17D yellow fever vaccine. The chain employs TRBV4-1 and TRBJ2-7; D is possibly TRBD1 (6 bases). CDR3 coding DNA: TGCGCCAGCAGCCAAGATCCAGGGGATCCCTACGAGCAGTACTTC. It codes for CASSQDPGDPYEQYF.